The clone carrying this T cell receptor beta chain has at least ten counts. The antigen remains undetermined. Each CDR3 protein gets one entry after TCRdb re-called the RT-PCR reads with MiXCR. Among more than 700,000 distinct CDR3 sequences listed, approximately 21% were seen once. The record originates from a study of response to subunit inactivated influenza vaccine. Study-wide findings and caveats: Authors suggested each seasonal flu vaccination may recruit only limited numbers of new T cells.

CDR1 is SGHTA and CDR2 is FQGNSA in the germline V gene. This CDR3 is built from 14 residues. V was trimmed by 4 bases and J by 2 bases, leaving 11 bases between them. Material: PBMCs from blood, obtained approximately 5 days after vaccination. This TCR derives from a man between 45 and 60 years old who received an inactivated influenza vaccine. The V gene is TRBV7-2, the J gene TRBJ1-1, with D possibly being TRBD1 (5 bases). The CDR3 DNA reads TGTGCCAGCAGCTCGCAGGGCACCAACACTGAAGCTTTCTTT. Protein sequence: CASSSQGTNTEAFF.